A selection of T cell receptor beta chains follows, all from one sample in a study of cytomegalovirus exposure and HLA in healthy donors. The protocol was immunoSEQ multiplex PCR, while the TCRdb copy is restricted to in-frame clones and leaves out a portion. The top ten hold 2% to 2.5% of the sample, which has fewer than 100,000 clones, roughly 76% seen once. The sample consisted of PBMCs. These receptors all come from a man aged 35 to 55 in good health and CMV-seronegative. The CDR3 runs from the conserved cysteine through the conserved F or W. A D gene is named only where the DNA matches it firmly.

>16|TRBV28|TRBD1
CASSLWGRDRPYEQYF
>11|TRBV30|.
CAWSRNYEQYF
>17|TRBV29-1|.
CSVESEPHHNSGNTIYF
>12|TRBV29-1|.
CSVGQYSYEQYF
>15|TRBV14|.
CAKGDEGGVGYEQYF
>14|TRBV5-5|.
CASSQGQKNEKLFF
>13|TRBV7-2|.
CASSPGGSGSLYF
>16|TRBV27|TRBD1
CASSLGGTGVGQPQHF
>13|TRBV7-2|.
CASSSGGTGELFF
>15|TRBV4-3|TRBD1
CASSKTQGAQEKLFF
>14|TRBV18|.
CASSPLTRNTEAFF
>16|TRBV4-1|.
CASSQFTQGNGYEQYF
>16|TRBV29-1|.
CSVAGSFDRFTDTQYF
>20|TRBV19|TRBD1
CASSGIRDRGRIAGANVLTF
>15|TRBV7-2|.
CASSVGPGSSYEQYF
>14|TRBV19|.
CASSIRGRGQPQHF
>13|TRBV6-5|.
CASSYSKQSEQYF
>16|TRBV5-1|.
CASSFTREPSTDTQYF
>19|TRBV2|TRBD1
CASSRVLRGHGQGASPLHF
>14|TRBV9|.
CASSVATSRNTIYF
>14|TRBV28|.
CASSLSPQGGELFF
>20|TRBV18|TRBD2
CASSPPKGVTSAGADETQYF
>13|TRBV7-2|.
CASSSQGYNEQFF
>16|TRBV28|TRBD1
CASSTTGQAKGTEAFF
>13|TRBV4-3|.
CASSPLGAYGYTF
>15|TRBV9|TRBD2
CASSVTGLAAENQYF
>17|TRBV23-1|.
CASTRDTAFLRFGELFF
>14|TRBV7-9|.
CATTGGGDGQPQHF
>16|TRBV7-6|TRBD2
CASSPSLAGNQETQYF
>15|TRBV5-4|.
CASSPRPNSGETQYF
>14|TRBV5-8|TRBD1
CASSGGQGVDTQYF
>17|TRBV15|.
CATSRVGGGASNEKLFF
>15|TRBV7-9|TRBD1
CASSPRTGSHNEQFF
>16|TRBV4-2|TRBD1
CASSRPGQGSPYEQYF
>13|TRBV29-1|TRBD1
CSYDRTGGETQYF
>13|TRBV5-5|.
CASSELVDQPQHF
>15|TRBV18|.
CASSSQLGAQDTQYF
>15|TRBV28|.
CASSFMQGGQETQYF
>15|TRBV7-7|.
CASSLTGAGTDTQYF
>16|TRBV19|.
CASSILWASRLNEQFF
>14|TRBV5-5|.
CASSLVQGRSPLHF
>14|TRBV19|.
CASSARGFQETQYF
>15|TRBV7-9|TRBD2
CASSLGTSGQETQYF
>11|TRBV14|.
CASSHGYGYTF
>16|TRBV18|TRBD2
CASSPGTSGRQETQYF
>15|TRBV5-4|.
CASSLELGANSPLHF